The rows below give T cell receptor beta chains drawn from one sample of a study of radiotherapy plus CTLA-4 blockade in lung cancer. Sequenced by immunoSEQ multiplex PCR; TCRdb stores in-frame clones only, minus some. The table shows about 81,000 clones, with 55% to 75% occurring only once. The material sequenced was peripheral blood, taken from a patient treated with radiotherapy plus ipilimumab. These receptors all come from a human donor with non-small cell lung cancer that progressed on radiotherapy plus ipilimumab. The CDR3 runs from the conserved cysteine through the conserved F or W. D genes are given only for firm matches. Expanded clones get a size class; other rows say once, few or many, or leave the size out.

d_call clone_size j_call v_call cdr3_aa cdr3_nt
TRBD2 NA TRBJ2-7 TRBV27 CASSSSGSSYEQYF TGTGCCAGCAGTTCTAGCGGAAGTTCCTACGAGCAGTACTTC
NA NA TRBJ1-4 TRBV2 CASSQSPGQSATNEKLFF TGTGCCAGCAGTCAATCCCCCGGACAGAGCGCAACTAATGAAAAACTGTTTTTT
TRBD1 NA TRBJ1-2 TRBV2 CASSVGQGSYTF TGTGCCAGCAGTGTGGGACAGGGGAGCTACACCTTC
NA NA TRBJ2-7 TRBV2 CASSEFFDEQYF TGTGCCAGCAGTGAATTTTTCGACGAGCAGTACTTC
NA once TRBJ1-2 TRBV4-3 CASSQERAPDYGYTF TGCGCCAGCAGCCAAGAAAGAGCACCGGACTATGGCTACACCTTC
NA few TRBJ1-1 TRBV7-9 CASSSQANPTGEAFF TGTGCCAGCAGCTCCCAAGCGAACCCCACTGGCGAAGCTTTCTTT
NA medium-sized TRBJ2-3 TRBV5-6 CASSLGGAILDTQYF TGTGCCAGCAGCTTGGGTGGGGCGATCTTAGATACGCAGTATTTT
NA NA TRBJ1-1 TRBV13 CASSTSGTGDTEAFF TGTGCCAGCAGCACCTCCGGGACTGGGGACACTGAAGCTTTCTTT
NA once TRBJ1-2 TRBV7-9 CASSFSYGRDYGYTF TGTGCCAGCAGTTTCTCCTACGGGAGGGACTATGGCTACACCTTC
NA NA TRBJ1-2 TRBV11-1 CASSQLTSAPGDYGYTF TGTGCCAGCAGCCAACTTACCTCGGCCCCGGGGGACTATGGCTACACCTTC
TRBD2 few TRBJ2-5 TRBV7-9 CASSSGLATGTQYF TGTGCCAGCAGCTCGGGACTAGCAACTGGGACCCAGTACTTC
NA NA TRBJ1-5 TRBV6-1 CASSDPPRGNQPQHF TGTGCCAGCAGTGATCCCCCCAGGGGCAATCAGCCCCAGCATTTT
NA NA TRBJ1-3 TRBV27 CASSLKGGVGNTIYF TGTGCCAGCAGTTTAAAGGGAGGGGTTGGAAACACCATATATTTT
NA NA TRBJ1-5 TRBV2 CASSRGSNQPQHF TGTGCCAGCAGTCGGGGTAGCAATCAGCCCCAGCATTTT
NA NA TRBJ2-4 TRBV7-3 CASSRNPKHIQYF TGTGCCAGCAGCCGAAACCCAAAGCACATTCAGTACTTC
NA NA TRBJ1-5 TRBV21-1 CASSKGATIDQPQHF TGTGCCAGCAGCAAAGGGGCAACTATAGATCAGCCCCAGCATTTT
NA few TRBJ2-1 TRBV6-1 CASSLGASYNEQFF TGTGCCAGCAGTTTAGGGGCCTCCTACAATGAGCAGTTCTTC
NA few TRBJ1-2 TRBV27 CASSASPGTYYGYTF TGTGCCAGCAGCGCTTCCCCGGGGACTTATTATGGCTACACCTTC
TRBD2 NA TRBJ2-3 TRBV4-2 CASSPSGGASDTQYF TGTGCCAGCAGCCCGAGCGGGGGGGCTTCAGATACGCAGTATTTT
NA NA TRBJ1-6 TRBV6-5 CASRGTVNSPLHF TGTGCCAGCAGGGGGACGGTTAATTCACCCCTCCACTTT
NA once TRBJ2-5 TRBV5-4 CASSFGQNQETQYF TGTGCCAGCAGCTTTGGGCAGAATCAAGAGACCCAGTACTTC
TRBD2 once TRBJ2-1 TRBV4-1 CASSHPSGRALNNEQFF TGCGCCAGCAGCCACCCCAGTGGGAGGGCCCTAAACAATGAGCAGTTCTTC
NA NA TRBJ1-1 TRBV29-1 CSVRRNTEAFF TGCAGCGTACGCCGAAACACTGAAGCTTTCTTT
NA once TRBJ1-2 TRBV29-1 CSVVSDKEGGYTF TGCAGCGTTGTCTCGGACAAGGAAGGGGGCTACACCTTC
NA NA TRBJ2-7 TRBV29-1 CSVTQTYEQYF TGCAGCGTTACACAAACCTACGAGCAGTACTTC
TRBD1 NA TRBJ1-1 TRBV7-6 CASSPRQGASTEAFF TGTGCCAGCAGCCCGCGACAGGGGGCGAGCACTGAAGCTTTCTTT
TRBD1 NA TRBJ2-3 TRBV6-6 CASSMGQGATDTQYF TGTGCCAGCAGTATGGGACAGGGGGCCACAGATACGCAGTATTTT
NA NA TRBJ2-1 TRBV7-9 CASSLEDYNEQFF TGTGCCAGCAGCTTAGAGGACTACAATGAGCAGTTCTTC
NA NA TRBJ2-7 TRBV7-9 CASGAPGAYEQYF TGTGCCAGCGGCGCCCCGGGGGCCTACGAGCAGTACTTC
TRBD1 NA TRBJ1-4 TRBV28 CASSLAGTGVGEKLFF TGTGCCAGCAGTTTAGCCGGGACAGGGGTGGGTGAAAAACTGTTTTTT
TRBD2 NA TRBJ2-1 TRBV18 CASSPRGSGGSSYNEQFF TGTGCCAGCTCACCACGCGGTAGCGGGGGAAGCTCCTACAATGAGCAGTTCTTC
NA NA TRBJ1-1 TRBV10-3 CAIRGTTEAFF TGTGCCATCAGGGGTACGACTGAAGCTTTCTTT
TRBD1 NA TRBJ2-5 TRBV19 CASSGTVFSRQETQYF TGTGCCAGTTCCGGGACAGTTTTTTCTCGTCAAGAGACCCAGTACTTC
NA NA TRBJ2-1 TRBV6-1 CAGGGKSYNEQFF TGTGCCGGGGGGGGCAAATCCTACAATGAGCAGTTCTTC
NA NA TRBJ1-4 TRBV18 CASSPGTYEKLFF TGTGCCAGCTCACCAGGGACGTATGAAAAACTGTTTTTT
TRBD2 few TRBJ2-7 TRBV2 CASSEILLAGDYEQYF TGTGCCAGCAGTGAAATCCTCCTAGCGGGGGACTACGAGCAGTACTTC
TRBD1 NA TRBJ1-1 TRBV7-3 CASSSGQGEDTEAFF TGTGCCAGCAGCTCTGGACAGGGGGAGGACACTGAAGCTTTCTTT
TRBD1 NA TRBJ1-2 TRBV27 CASSSQGVGYTF TGTGCCAGCAGTTCACAGGGGGTCGGCTACACCTTC
TRBD1 NA TRBJ2-1 TRBV5-1 CASSLAGTGWNEQFF TGCGCCAGCAGCTTGGCCGGGACAGGGTGGAATGAGCAGTTCTTC
TRBD2 NA TRBJ2-7 TRBV5-1 CASSLNQAGGLSYEQYF TGCGCCAGCAGCTTGAACCAAGCGGGAGGCCTCTCCTACGAGCAGTACTTC
NA NA TRBJ1-5 TRBV28 CASSYRVSNQPQHF TGTGCCAGCAGCTACAGGGTCAGCAATCAGCCCCAGCATTTT
TRBD2 NA TRBJ2-7 TRBV6-1 CASRPAGGSYEQYF TGTGCCAGCAGGCCTGCGGGGGGGTCCTACGAGCAGTACTTC
NA NA TRBJ1-4 TRBV27 CASSSAGARLEKLFF TGTGCCAGCAGCTCCGCAGGGGCCAGACTTGAAAAACTGTTTTTT
TRBD1 few TRBJ1-5 TRBV5-1 CASSVSGTGNQPQHF TGCGCCAGCAGCGTGTCCGGGACAGGAAATCAGCCCCAGCATTTT
TRBD2 few TRBJ2-7 TRBV6-1 CASSEPQSAGAREQYF TGTGCCAGCAGTGAACCACAGTCAGCGGGAGCAAGGGAGCAGTACTTC
TRBD1 NA TRBJ1-4 TRBV5-1 CASSLAGGWEKLFF TGCGCCAGCAGCTTGGCAGGGGGCTGGGAAAAACTGTTTTTT
TRBD1 NA TRBJ2-2 TRBV7-3 CASSPRQGGTGELFF TGTGCCAGCAGCCCCCGACAGGGGGGTACCGGGGAGCTGTTTTTT
NA NA TRBJ2-5 TRBV7-9 CASSLRQGPQETQYF TGTGCCAGCAGCTTAAGGCAGGGACCTCAAGAGACCCAGTACTTC
NA few TRBJ2-7 TRBV2 CASNPSESYEQYF TGTGCCAGCAATCCCAGCGAGTCCTACGAGCAGTACTTC
TRBD2 NA TRBJ2-1 TRBV5-4 CASSLTGGGANEQFF TGTGCCAGCAGCTTGACGGGGGGGGGAGCGAATGAGCAGTTCTTC
TRBD2 NA TRBJ2-7 TRBV11-2 CASSPLRAGVHYEQYF TGTGCCAGCAGCCCATTGCGAGCGGGGGTACACTACGAGCAGTACTTC
NA NA TRBJ2-7 TRBV19 CASSINHQDEQYF TGTGCCAGTAGTATCAACCACCAGGACGAGCAGTACTTC
TRBD2 NA TRBJ2-1 TRBV7-6 CASSLGLAAYNEQFF TGTGCCAGCAGCTTAGGCCTAGCGGCGTACAATGAGCAGTTCTTC
NA few TRBJ2-1 TRBV28 CASSSGAYNEQFF TGTGCCAGCAGTTCGGGGGCCTACAATGAGCAGTTCTTC
NA once TRBJ1-2 TRBV5-1 CASSLGGTLEGYTF TGCGCCAGCAGCTTGGGCGGGACCCTGGAGGGCTACACCTTC
NA NA TRBJ1-1 TRBV4-1 CASSQTPRTLDGNTEAFF TGCGCCAGCAGCCAGACGCCCCGGACCCTGGACGGGAACACTGAAGCTTTCTTT
TRBD2 NA TRBJ2-5 TRBV5-1 CASSRTSGRLETQYF TGCGCCAGCAGTAGGACTAGCGGGAGATTAGAGACCCAGTACTTC
NA NA TRBJ1-1 TRBV5-3 CARSLGAPTGNTEAFF TGTGCCAGAAGCTTGGGGGCTCCGACAGGGAACACTGAAGCTTTCTTT
TRBD1 NA TRBJ2-7 TRBV7-2 CASSGRTGGPLPAYEQYF TGTGCCAGCAGCGGGCGGACAGGGGGCCCACTCCCTGCTTACGAGCAGTACTTC
NA NA TRBJ1-4 TRBV7-6 CASSLGTTNEKLFF TGTGCCAGCAGCTTAGGGACCACTAATGAAAAACTGTTTTTT